This T cell receptor (beta chain) derives from a study of regulatory T cells in long-lasting Graves disease. Overall study results and limits: Persistent disease showed a preference for TRBV28, TRBJ1-2 and TRBJ2-5.

Relying on iRepertoire HTBI primers and Arm-PCR of CDR3 regions, the team built TCR beta libraries. TCRdb reanalysed the multiplex PCR reads using MiXCR and keeps one entry per CDR3 protein. The repertoire holds some 430,000 distinct CDR3 sequences, with 20% to 25% as singletons. Looked up from germline, CDR1 is SGHAT and CDR2 is FQNNGV. The CDR3 contains 15 residues. J was trimmed by 3 bases and V by 7 bases; bases with no gene match: 11. Time point noted: persistent/refractory GD, antithyroid drugs over 5 years with positive TRAb. From PBMCs, RNA was extracted and then used to make the TCR library. There are many counts of this clonotype. Its cognate antigen is unknown.

The clonotype was recovered from a female donor with Graves disease. Sequencing used peripheral blood mononuclear cells (PBMCs), obtained when the disease was refractory, from a patient treated with antithyroid drugs. The chain uses TRBV11-2 and TRBJ2-7, with 8 bases identical to TRBD1. For the CDR3, the DNA is TGTGCCAGCACCTTGGGCCGGACAGGGATCTACGAGCAGTACTTC. Protein product: CASTLGRTGIYEQYF.